In its sample, the clone carrying this T cell receptor beta chain was seen a few times. As yet, its antigen is unknown. Included in the TCR beta cDNA libraries were unique molecular identifiers. Each batch of about 0.85 to 10 million T cells produced roughly 0.5 million cDNA molecules. One entry per CDR3 protein results from TCRdb running MiXCR on the PCR reads. The sample lists about 820,000 distinct CDR3 sequences, approximately 57% occurring once. The data belong to a study of post-analysis software for immune sequencing data. Study observations and caveats: F measure grouped same-batch samples tightly together.

The source of this sequence is a girl aged 10-17 years with multiple sclerosis. The specimen sequenced was blood.

As DNA, the CDR3 is TGTGCCAGCAGCCCCCGAAGCATCCGGGGGATGAGCACAGATACGCAGTATTTT. Residues: CASSPRSIRGMSTDTQYF. The V call is TRBV13, the J call TRBJ2-3; possibly TRBD2 for D (6 bases). The CDR3 totals 18 residues. Looked up from germline, CDR1 is PRHDT and CDR2 is FYEKMQ (reference sequence). V dropped 5 bases and J dropped 0 bases, with 21 bases sitting between them.